The next 7 T cell receptor beta chains were all read from a single sample in a study of blood T cell repertoires in COVID-19. Generated by immunoSEQ multiplex PCR, the TCRdb table keeps only in-frame clones and is missing some. The sample has a few hundred thousand clones; roughly 90% are singletons. The sequencing sample was made of PBMCs or T cells enriched from blood (not recorded which). These receptors all come from a woman aged 40 to 55 who had recovered from COVID-19.

The gene calls are TRBV5-1 and TRBJ1-2, with 11 bases aligning to TRBD1. With 6 bases clipped from V and 4 bases from J, the junction kept 8 bases outside the gene matches. Germline CDR1 SGHRS, CDR2 YFSETQ. The CDR3 totals 15 residues. CDR3 sequence (DNA): TGCGCCAGCACCGGACAGGGGGCAGGAGCCTATGGCTACACCTTC. It specifies CASTGQGAGAYGYTF.

The chain couples TRBV10-3 to TRBJ2-7; possible D gene TRBD1, 5 bases. Germline CDR1 and CDR2: ENHRY and SYGVKD. V dropped 5 bases and J dropped 1 base, with 12 bases sitting between them. The CDR3 extends over 14 amino acids. The CDR3 coding sequence is TGTGCCATCAGTTCTGACAGCGTATCCTACGAGCAGTACTTC. Its protein is CAISSDSVSYEQYF.

This sequence joins TRBV5-6 and TRBJ1-1; 7 nucleotides line up with TRBD1. V gave up 3 bases and J gave up 5 bases; unmatched junction bases: 10. The germline V gene encodes CDR1 SGHDT and CDR2 YYEEEE. The CDR3 length is 15 residues. This CDR3 is CASSSRTGVQTEAFF. CDR3 sequence (DNA): TGTGCCAGCAGCTCCCGAACAGGGGTGCAAACTGAAGCTTTCTTT.

V gene TRBV7-9 combines with J gene TRBJ1-1; the D gene is possibly TRBD1 (6 bases). The germline V gene encodes CDR1 SEHNR and CDR2 FQNEAQ (reference sequence). The CDR3 loop spans 15 amino acids. With 5 bases removed from V and 1 base from J, the gap between germline ends came to 14 bases. For the CDR3, the DNA is TGTGCCAGCAGCGCCCAGACAGGAAGGAACACTGAAGCTTTCTTT. Translated: CASSAQTGRNTEAFF.

The V gene is TRBV6-5, the J gene TRBJ1-5, with D unresolved. This CDR3 has 14 amino acids. Germline V gene data show CDR1 as MNHEY and CDR2 as SVGAGI. Trimming pared 6 bases from V and 2 bases from J, leaving 11 bases between. The CDR3 coding sequence is TGTGCCAGCAGCCGCGCTGTCGGCAATCAGCCCCAGCATTTT. Translated: CASSRAVGNQPQHF.

The rearrangement joins TRBV19 to TRBJ1-1, with D tentatively TRBD1 (5 bases). V lost 4 bases, J lost 1 base, and 19 bases lay in between. The germline gives CDR1 LNHDA, CDR2 SQIVND (reference sequence). There are 17 residues in the CDR3. CDR3 DNA sequence: TGTGCCAGTAGTAGAGGACCCGGCGGGACTTGGAACACTGAAGCTTTCTTT. This encodes CASSRGPGGTWNTEAFF.

This clone showed up just once. V usage is TRBV28 and J usage is TRBJ2-5; 11 positions match TRBD2. V shed 4 bases and J 5 bases; nucleotides not matched to a gene: 6. Germline V CDR1 and CDR2: MDHEN, SYDVKM. The CDR3 sequence is 15 residues long. DNA for the CDR3: TGTGCCAGCAGTTCCCTAGCGGGAGGCGGGGAGACCCAGTACTTC. Protein product: CASSSLAGGGETQYF.